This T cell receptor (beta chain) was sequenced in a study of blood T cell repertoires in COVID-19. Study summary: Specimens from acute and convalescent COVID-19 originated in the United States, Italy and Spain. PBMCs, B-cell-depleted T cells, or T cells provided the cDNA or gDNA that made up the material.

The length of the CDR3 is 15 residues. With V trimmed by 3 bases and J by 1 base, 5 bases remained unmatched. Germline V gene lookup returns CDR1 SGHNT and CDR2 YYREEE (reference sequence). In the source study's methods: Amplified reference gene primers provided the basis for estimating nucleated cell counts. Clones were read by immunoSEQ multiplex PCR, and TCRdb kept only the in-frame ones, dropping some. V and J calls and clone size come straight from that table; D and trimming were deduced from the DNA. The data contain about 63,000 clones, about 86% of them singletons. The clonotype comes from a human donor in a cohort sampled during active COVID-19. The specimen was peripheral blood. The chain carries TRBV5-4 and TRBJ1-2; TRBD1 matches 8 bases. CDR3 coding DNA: TGTGCCAGCAGCTCCCCGGGACAGGTTAACTATGGCTACACCTTC. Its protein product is CASSSPGQVNYGYTF.